The rows below give T cell receptor beta chains drawn from one sample of a study of blood T cell repertoires in COVID-19. Sequencing was performed with immunoSEQ multiplex PCR; in TCRdb, only in-frame clones are kept and a portion is missing. The table records 200,000 to 250,000 clones, roughly 83% of them present only once. Sequenced material: peripheral blood. Receptor source: an elderly man with acute or convalescent COVID-19. CDR3s include the opening cysteine and the closing phenylalanine or tryptophan. D genes are given only for firm matches. Clone size is shown for a subset of rows, as once, few, many or a class of expanded clone.

size	length	J	D	V	CDR3	DNA
-	13	TRBJ1-2	-	TRBV18	CASSTDRNYGYTF	TGTGCCAGCTCTACGGACAGAAACTATGGCTACACCTTC
-	14	TRBJ2-7	-	TRBV10-2	CASSEPRLAYEQYF	TGCGCCAGCAGTGAGCCTCGGCTAGCCTACGAGCAGTACTTC
-	16	TRBJ2-1	TRBD1	TRBV28	CASSRTGTGVFHEQFF	TGTGCCAGCAGTCGGACCGGGACAGGGGTCTTCCATGAGCAGTTCTTC
few	15	TRBJ2-2	-	TRBV30	CAWSVTRAGTGELFF	TGTGCCTGGAGTGTAACGCGAGCCGGGACCGGGGAGCTGTTTTTT
-	14	TRBJ2-7	TRBD1	TRBV5-6	CASSLTGVNYEQYF	TGTGCCAGCAGCTTGACAGGGGTCAACTACGAGCAGTACTTC
-	16	TRBJ2-2	TRBD1	TRBV5-1	CASSLATGGITGELFF	TGCGCCAGCAGCTTGGCCACAGGGGGTATAACCGGGGAGCTGTTTTTT
-	16	TRBJ2-5	TRBD2	TRBV18	CASSPPSGRAGETQYF	TGTGCCAGCTCACCCCCTAGCGGGAGGGCCGGAGAGACCCAGTACTTC
once	16	TRBJ2-7	TRBD2	TRBV6-5	CAGSSPQRGATYEQYF	TGTGCCGGCAGTTCTCCCCAGCGGGGGGCGACCTACGAGCAGTACTTC
-	15	TRBJ2-7	TRBD1	TRBV5-4	CASSLQGAVRYEQYF	TGTGCCAGCAGCTTACAGGGGGCAGTACGTTACGAGCAGTACTTC
-	15	TRBJ2-7	TRBD1	TRBV6-5	CASSLQGARSYEQYF	TGTGCCAGCAGCCTACAGGGGGCGCGGTCCTACGAGCAGTACTTC
few	16	TRBJ1-5	TRBD1	TRBV18	CASSPAAGGSNQPQHF	TGTGCCAGCTCACCGGCCGCAGGGGGCAGCAATCAGCCCCAGCATTTT
-	16	TRBJ2-7	-	TRBV7-8	CASSLESWGGEDEQYF	TGTGCCAGCAGCTTAGAGTCCTGGGGCGGGGAAGACGAGCAGTACTTC
-	15	TRBJ1-3	-	TRBV7-6	CASSLVTGAGNTIYF	TGTGCCAGCAGCTTAGTGACAGGAGCTGGAAACACCATATATTTT
few	12	TRBJ1-2	TRBD1	TRBV12-3/TRBV12-4	CASSQGAGGYTF	TGTGCCAGCAGCCAGGGGGCCGGTGGCTACACCTTC
few	14	TRBJ2-7	-	TRBV7-6	CASSLEASQSEQYF	TGTGCCAGCAGCCTAGAAGCGTCGCAGTCCGAGCAGTACTTC
-	14	TRBJ2-4	TRBD1	TRBV5-1	CASRDRWNKNIQYF	TGCGCCAGCAGGGACAGGTGGAACAAAAACATTCAGTACTTC
once	15	TRBJ2-7	TRBD1	TRBV3-1/TRBV3-2	CASSQQSGGRGEQYF	TGTGCCAGCAGCCAACAGTCAGGGGGCAGGGGCGAGCAGTACTTC
once	14	TRBJ1-2	-	TRBV19	CASSIARAAHGYTF	TGTGCCAGTAGTATAGCCAGGGCGGCTCATGGCTACACCTTC
-	16	TRBJ1-6	TRBD1	TRBV9	CASSVGLGTDNSPLHF	TGTGCCAGCAGCGTAGGTCTCGGGACAGATAATTCACCCCTCCACTTT
-	15	TRBJ1-1	TRBD1	TRBV11-1	CASSAYGTESTEAFF	TGTGCCAGCAGCGCCTACGGGACAGAGAGCACTGAAGCTTTCTTT
-	15	TRBJ2-5	-	TRBV5-1	CASSLGGSNQETQYF	TGCGCCAGCAGCTTGGGAGGGAGTAACCAAGAGACCCAGTACTTC
-	17	TRBJ1-5	-	TRBV6-6	CASSPTGGPRRDQPQHF	TGTGCCAGCAGTCCGACTGGTGGACCCAGGCGGGATCAGCCCCAGCATTTT
-	18	TRBJ1-5	TRBD1	TRBV28	CASSSPKQGAKSNQPQHF	TGTGCCAGCAGTTCTCCCAAACAGGGGGCGAAGAGCAATCAGCCCCAGCATTTT
-	15	TRBJ2-1	-	TRBV7-2	CASTSGTTSYNEQFF	TGTGCCAGCACCTCCGGGACAACCTCCTACAATGAGCAGTTCTTC
-	13	TRBJ1-5	-	TRBV3-1/TRBV3-2	CASSQGGQQPQHF	TGTGCCAGCAGCCAAGGCGGGCAACAGCCCCAGCATTTT
-	19	TRBJ2-1	TRBD2	TRBV3-1/TRBV3-2	CASSQPGLAGGVSYNEQFF	TGTGCCAGCAGCCAACCGGGACTAGCGGGGGGAGTATCCTACAATGAGCAGTTCTTC
-	15	TRBJ2-2	TRBD1	TRBV18	CASSRGTGRTGELFF	TGTGCCAGCTCACGAGGGACAGGGCGGACCGGGGAGCTGTTTTTT
-	14	TRBJ2-2	-	TRBV7-3	CASSSGLNTGELFF	TGTGCCAGCAGCTCCGGACTGAACACCGGGGAGCTGTTTTTT
-	14	TRBJ1-5	-	TRBV24-1	CATSEEKSNQPQHF	TGTGCCACCAGTGAAGAGAAAAGCAATCAGCCCCAGCATTTT
-	15	TRBJ1-5	-	TRBV30	CAWSEQAAGNQPQHF	TGTGCCTGGAGTGAACAGGCGGCGGGCAATCAGCCCCAGCATTTT
once	15	TRBJ1-2	TRBD1	TRBV20-1	CSASPLGGRNYGYTF	TGCAGTGCTAGTCCTTTAGGGGGCCGGAACTATGGCTACACCTTC
-	15	TRBJ2-5	TRBD2	TRBV7-3	CASSPQGLFQETQYF	TGTGCCAGCAGCCCCCAGGGACTATTCCAAGAGACCCAGTACTTC
-	12	TRBJ1-5	-	TRBV24-1	CATSAWGGPQHF	TGTGCCACCAGTGCTTGGGGAGGACCCCAGCATTTT
-	15	TRBJ2-7	TRBD1	TRBV7-9	CASSKYLQGADEQYF	TGTGCCAGCAGCAAATACTTACAGGGGGCGGACGAGCAGTACTTC
-	16	TRBJ1-3	TRBD1	TRBV19	CASSKMTGRSGNTIYF	TGTGCCAGTAGCAAGATGACAGGGAGATCTGGAAACACCATATATTTT